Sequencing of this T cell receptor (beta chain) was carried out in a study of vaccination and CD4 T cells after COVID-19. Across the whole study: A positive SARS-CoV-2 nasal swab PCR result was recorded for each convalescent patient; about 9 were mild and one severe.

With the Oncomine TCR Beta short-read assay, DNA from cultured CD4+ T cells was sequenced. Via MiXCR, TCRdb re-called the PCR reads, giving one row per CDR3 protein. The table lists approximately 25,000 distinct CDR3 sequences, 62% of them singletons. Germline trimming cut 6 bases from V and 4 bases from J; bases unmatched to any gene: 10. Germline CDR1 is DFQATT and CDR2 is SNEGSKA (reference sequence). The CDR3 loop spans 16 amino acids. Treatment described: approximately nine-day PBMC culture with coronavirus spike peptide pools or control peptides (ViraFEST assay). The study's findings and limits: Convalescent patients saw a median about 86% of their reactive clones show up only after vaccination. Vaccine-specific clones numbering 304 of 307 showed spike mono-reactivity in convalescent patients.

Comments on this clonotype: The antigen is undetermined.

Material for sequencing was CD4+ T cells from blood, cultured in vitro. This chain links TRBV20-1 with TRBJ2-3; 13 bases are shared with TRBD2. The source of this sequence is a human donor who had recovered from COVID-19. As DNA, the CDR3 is TGCAGTGCAAACCCTCTGACTAGCGGGAGGTCAGATACGCAGTATTTT. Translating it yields CSANPLTSGRSDTQYF.